Following are 32 T cell receptor beta chains from one sample sequenced in a study of blood T cell repertoires in COVID-19. Assay used: immunoSEQ multiplex PCR; TCRdb lists only in-frame clones, some missing. The sample lists about 170,000 clones; roughly 80% were seen once. The sample consisted of PBMCs or T cells enriched from blood (not recorded which). The receptors come from a man in his fifties who had recovered from COVID-19.

The CDR3 spells CASSLDRGGRETQYF. In DNA form, the CDR3 reads TGTGCCAGCAGCTTAGATCGTGGGGGCAGGGAGACCCAGTACTTC. The chain combines TRBV7-2 with TRBJ2-5; maybe TRBD1 (6 bases). The CDR3 is 15 residues long. V was pared by 1 base and J by 5 bases, with 14 bases between. CDR1 is SGHTA and CDR2 is FQGNSA in the germline V gene.

This rearrangement joins TRBV9 to TRBJ2-3; TRBD2 matches at 10 bases. The CDR3 has 16 residues. The V gene's germline CDR1 is SGDLS and CDR2 YYNGEE. The V and J ends lost 0 bases and 2 bases, in that order; junction bases with no gene match: 3. The CDR3 nucleotides read TGTGCCAGCAGCGTAGGGACTAGCGGAATCACAGATACGCAGTATTTT. It is translated as CASSVGTSGITDTQYF. Variable domain in full (rest from reference TRBV9 and TRBJ2-3): DSGVTQTPKHLITATGQRVTLRCSPRSGDLSVYWYQQSLDQGLQFLIQYYNGEERAKGNILERFSAQQFPDLHSELNLSSLELGDSALYFCASSVGTSGITDTQYFGPGTRLTVL.

The table lists this clone with a few counts. The rearrangement uses TRBV9 and TRBJ2-1, with 12 bases lining up with TRBD2. The germline V gene encodes CDR1 SGDLS and CDR2 YYNGEE. The CDR3 is 18 amino acids. The V gene end was trimmed by 0 bases and the J gene end by 4 bases; junction bases not matched to a gene: 8. CDR3: CASSVEASGGASYNEQFF. The DNA for the CDR3 is TGTGCCAGCAGCGTAGAGGCTAGCGGGGGGGCCTCATACAATGAGCAGTTCTTC.

This sequence joins TRBV6-5 and TRBJ2-2; D may be TRBD2 (7 bases). V lost 4 bases and J lost 4, with 13 bases in between. CDR3 length: 15 amino acids. Germline assignment: CDR1 MNHEY and CDR2 SVGAGI. The CDR3 nucleotides are TGTGCCAGCAGTTCCTTAGGGGGGGTCACCGGGGAGCTGTTTTTT. As protein: CASSSLGGVTGELFF.

The V call is TRBV4-3, the J call TRBJ2-5; 7 nucleotides align to TRBD1. V lost 2 bases and J lost 7; bases outside the gene matches: 7. The germline V gene has CDR1 LGHNA and CDR2 YSLEER. The CDR3 spans 14 residues. The CDR3: CASSQSTGLVTQYF. The CDR3 coding sequence is TGCGCCAGCAGCCAATCGACAGGGTTGGTGACCCAGTACTTC.

The V and J genes are TRBV9 and TRBJ2-2; 9 bases line up with TRBD1. CDR1 and CDR2 (germline): SGDLS, YYNGEE. The CDR3 loop spans 16 amino acids. V gave up 6 bases and J gave up 1 base; unmatched junction bases: 7. CDR3 nucleotide sequence: TGTGCCAGCAACCGGGACAGGGTAAAGAACACCGGGGAGCTGTTTTTT. Its translation is CASNRDRVKNTGELFF.

The rearrangement links TRBV6-4 to TRBJ1-1, with a tentative D call TRBD1 (5 bases). This CDR3 has 16 residues. The germline CDR1 and CDR2 sequences are MRHNA and SNTAGT. The V and J ends lost 1 base and 0 bases respectively, with 12 bases between them. The CDR3 DNA reads TGTGCCAGCAGTGACTTACAGGCGCCAATGAACACTGAAGCTTTCTTT. Translated, it gives CASSDLQAPMNTEAFF.

This sequence joins TRBV27 and TRBJ1-1, with a possible D match to TRBD1 (5 bases). The CDR3 totals 15 residues. Germline CDR1 and CDR2: MNHEY and SMNVEV (reference sequence). The V and J ends lost 8 bases and 5 bases respectively, with 21 bases between them. This CDR3 reads CASLAYLIGGTEAFF. The CDR3 region has the DNA TGTGCCAGCCTAGCTTACCTCATTGGGGGGACTGAAGCTTTCTTT.

This chain connects TRBV5-4 to TRBJ2-5; 7 bases map to TRBD2. This CDR3 has 14 amino acids. Germline V lookup: CDR1 SGHNT, CDR2 YYREEE (reference sequence). With 4 bases clipped from V and 1 base from J, the junction kept 4 bases outside the gene matches. Here the CDR3 DNA reads TGTGCCAGCAGCCTTAGCGGGTTCCAAGAGACCCAGTACTTC. Translating it yields CASSLSGFQETQYF.

The chain recombines TRBV28 with TRBJ2-5, with D possibly matching TRBD1 (6 bases). Germline CDR1 and CDR2: MDHEN and SYDVKM. V was shortened by 5 bases and J by 5 bases, with 18 bases between the two germline ends. The CDR3 covers 15 residues. The CDR3 DNA sequence: TGTGCCAGCAGTCCTTCTCTCAGGGGTCGGGAGACCCAGTACTTC. The encoded protein is CASSPSLRGRETQYF. The full variable domain, in which reference TRBV28 and TRBJ2-5 provide the parts outside the CDR3, is DVKVTQSSRYLVKRTGEKVFLECVQDMDHENMFWYRQDPGLGLRLIYFSYDVKMKEKGDIPEGYSVSREKKERFSLILESASTNQTSMYLCASSPSLRGRETQYFGPGTRLLVL.

The gene calls are TRBV5-6 and TRBJ2-1, with unresolved D. Trimming left V 1 base short and J 5 bases short, with 4 bases between. This CDR3 is built from 12 residues. From germline, CDR1 is SGHDT and CDR2 YYEEEE. This CDR3 is CASSLINNEQFF. The CDR3 nucleotides read TGTGCCAGCAGCTTGATAAACAATGAGCAGTTCTTC.

The chain uses TRBV27 and TRBJ1-3; 7 bases agree with TRBD1. Germline loops: CDR1 MNHEY, CDR2 SMNVEV (reference sequence). The junction had 8 bases not matched to a gene; V was cut back by 6 bases and J by 6 bases. CDR3 size: 14 residues. The CDR3 loop reads CASRRQGNTNTIYF. For the CDR3, the DNA is TGTGCCAGCAGACGACAGGGAAATACAAACACCATATATTTT.

This chain joins TRBV19 and TRBJ1-2, with 7 bases fitting TRBD1. With 9 bases clipped from V and 1 base from J, the junction kept 8 bases outside the gene matches. CDR3 length: 14 residues. CDR1 is LNHDA, CDR2 SQIVND, per germline (reference sequence). CDR3 coding DNA: TGTGCCAGCACAGACAGGGTTTTTAACTATGGCTACACCTTC. Its translation: CASTDRVFNYGYTF. Variable domain in full (rest from reference TRBV19 and TRBJ1-2): DGGITQSPKYLFRKEGQNVTLSCEQNLNHDAMYWYRQDPGQGLRLIYYSQIVNDFQKGDIAEGYSVSREKKESFPLTVTSAQKNPTAFYLCASTDRVFNYGYTFGSGTRLTVV.

The rearrangement joins TRBV6-5 to TRBJ1-6, with D perhaps matching TRBD1 (5 bases). This CDR3 contains 15 residues. The germline CDR1 and CDR2 sequences are MNHEY and SVGAGI. V dropped 7 bases and J dropped 9 bases, with 19 bases sitting between them. CDR3 protein: CASTLGWSQGSPLHF. CDR3 nucleotides: TGTGCCAGCACCCTCGGGTGGAGTCAGGGTTCACCCCTCCACTTT.

This clone was picked up a small number of times. The chain combines TRBV27 with TRBJ1-2; TRBD1 matches 8 bases. Germline lookup yields CDR1 MNHEY and CDR2 SMNVEV (reference sequence). Germline trimming cut 10 bases from V and 8 bases from J; bases unmatched to any gene: 12. CDR3 size: 13 residues. CDR3 amino acids: CATAGTGLRGYTF. The CDR3 bases are TGTGCCACCGCCGGGACAGGATTGAGGGGCTACACCTTC.

This clone showed up just a few times. This chain links TRBV5-4 with TRBJ1-6; D is possibly TRBD1 (5 bases). Per germline, CDR1 SGHNT and CDR2 YYREEE (reference sequence). V dropped 2 bases and J dropped 7 bases, with 10 bases sitting between them. This CDR3 is built from 14 residues. The CDR3 sequence is CASSFGTGNSPLHF. The CDR3 DNA sequence: TGTGCCAGCAGCTTCGGAACAGGAAATTCACCCCTCCACTTT. Full variable domain (rest looked up from reference TRBV5-4 and TRBJ1-6): ETGVTQSPTHLIKTRGQQVTLRCSSQSGHNTVSWYQQALGQGPQFIFQYYREEENGRGNFPPRFSGLQFPNYSSELNVNALELDDSALYLCASSFGTGNSPLHFGNGTRLTVT.

This chain uses TRBV7-9 with TRBJ2-7; 13 positions agree with TRBD2. The CDR3 runs 16 residues. The J segment lost 3 bases and the V segment lost 5 bases, leaving 7 bases of the junction unmatched. Germline loops: CDR1 SEHNR, CDR2 FQNEAQ (reference sequence). CDR3 amino acids: CASSRPGTSGNYEQYF. The CDR3 DNA is TGTGCCAGCAGCAGGCCCGGGACTAGCGGGAACTACGAGCAGTACTTC.

The rearrangement uses TRBV7-8 and TRBJ2-7; 10 bases match TRBD2. Losses at the gene ends were 4 bases for V and 2 bases for J; bases not matched to a gene: 5. Germline CDR1 is SGHVS and CDR2 is FQNEAQ. CDR3 length: 15 amino acids. The CDR3 DNA sequence: TGTGCCAGCAGCTCGCCGGGACTAGCGCCCTACGAGCAGTACTTC. Translated: CASSSPGLAPYEQYF.

The V gene is TRBV10-3, the J gene TRBJ1-2, with TRBD1 matching 9 bases. V was pared by 2 bases and J by 7 bases, with 11 bases of the junction left unmatched. Germline CDR1 ENHRY, CDR2 SYGVKD. CDR3 length equals 16 residues. The CDR3: CAISEGTTGGSGGYTF. Written as DNA, the CDR3 is TGTGCCATCAGTGAGGGAACAACAGGGGGCAGCGGTGGCTACACCTTC.

This clone was counted a few times. V usage is TRBV19 and J usage is TRBJ1-2, with D uncertain. Trimming removed 4 bases from V and 2 bases from J, with 8 bases in between. The germline V gene encodes CDR1 LNHDA and CDR2 SQIVND (reference sequence). The CDR3 has 13 amino acids. CDR3 loop: CASSTRRNYGYTF. CDR3 bases: TGTGCCAGTAGTACCCGGCGGAACTATGGCTACACCTTC.

The genes are TRBV19 and TRBJ1-2; 11 bases map to TRBD1. CDR1 and CDR2 (germline): LNHDA, SQIVND (reference sequence). The J segment lost 3 bases and the V segment lost 4 bases, leaving 4 bases of the junction unmatched. CDR3 size: 15 residues. The CDR3 DNA sequence: TGTGCCAGTAGTACGGGACAGGGGGAGCACTATGGCTACACCTTC. Translated, it gives CASSTGQGEHYGYTF.

The gene calls are TRBV28 and TRBJ2-7, with 10 positions matching TRBD1. The J segment lost 6 bases and the V segment lost 4 bases, leaving 6 bases of the junction unmatched. CDR3 length equals 14 residues. Looked up from germline, CDR1 is MDHEN and CDR2 is SYDVKM. The CDR3 protein is CASSSLWDRGEQYF. The CDR3 DNA is TGTGCCAGCAGTTCCCTATGGGACAGGGGCGAGCAGTACTTC.

The CDR3 reads CASRLLPGQEYGYTF. CDR3 in DNA: TGTGCCAGCAGGTTATTGCCGGGACAGGAATATGGCTACACCTTC. The chain combines TRBV6-5 with TRBJ1-2; 8 bases are a match to TRBD1. Germline CDR1 and CDR2: MNHEY and SVGAGI. This CDR3 region has 15 residues. V lost 6 bases to trimming and J lost 5 bases; unmatched junction nucleotides: 11.

V gene TRBV19 combines with J gene TRBJ1-3, with 7 bases aligning to TRBD1. Germline loops: CDR1 LNHDA, CDR2 SQIVND (reference sequence). V was clipped by 4 bases and J by 2 bases; unmatched bases: 20. The length of the CDR3 is 20 residues. Here the CDR3 DNA reads TGTGCCAGTAGTACTTTCTCGAGACAGGGACACCCATCCGCTGGAAACACCATATATTTT. The encoded protein is CASSTFSRQGHPSAGNTIYF.

This clone appeared a few times. J is TRBJ1-2 and V is TRBV24-1; 7 bases map to TRBD1. The ends lost 0 bases at V and 5 bases at J; junction bases unmatched: 2. The CDR3 consists of 14 residues. Germline CDR1 is KGHDR and CDR2 is SFDVKD. CDR3 sequence reads: CATSDLSRGYGYTF. In DNA form, the CDR3 reads TGTGCCACCAGTGATTTGTCCAGGGGGTATGGCTACACCTTC.

The rearrangement uses TRBV5-4 and TRBJ1-3, with D possibly TRBD1 on 6 matching bases. V was trimmed by 2 bases and J by 2 bases, leaving 11 bases between them. The CDR3 consists of 15 residues. Per the germline V gene, CDR1 is SGHNT and CDR2 is YYREEE (reference sequence). The CDR3 coding sequence is TGTGCCAGCAGCTTTGCAGGGGTTGCTGGAAACACCATATATTTT. Translated: CASSFAGVAGNTIYF.

Written as DNA, the CDR3 is TGTGCCAGCAGTGTGGGACAGGGCGACTATGGCTACACCTTC. It yields the protein CASSVGQGDYGYTF. The rearrangement links TRBV6-4 to TRBJ1-2, with 9 bases identical to TRBD1. CDR3 length: 14 residues. The germline V gene encodes CDR1 MRHNA and CDR2 SNTAGT. The junction had 3 bases not matched to a gene; V was cut back by 4 bases and J by 3 bases.

The chain employs TRBV7-9 and TRBJ1-4; 9 bases line up with TRBD1. Germline assignment: CDR1 SEHNR and CDR2 FQNEAQ (reference sequence). This CDR3 spans 16 amino acids. The J segment lost 8 bases and the V segment lost 1 base, leaving 8 bases of the junction unmatched. This chain's CDR3 is CASSLETGTGREKLFF. DNA of the CDR3: TGTGCCAGCAGCTTAGAGACCGGGACAGGGAGAGAAAAACTGTTTTTT.

This clone occurred a few times. The sample contains more than one DNA sequence encoding this CDR3. The chain carries TRBV3-1 (or the pseudogene TRBV3-2) and TRBJ1-2; unclear D gene. Trimming took off 4 bases at V and 2 bases at J, with 8 bases between the two ends. The CDR3 spans 13 residues. Germline V gene lookup returns CDR1 LGHDT and CDR2 YNNKEL (reference sequence). For the CDR3, the DNA is TGTGCCAGCAGCCCGGACTCCAACTATGGCTACACCTTC. Protein sequence: CASSPDSNYGYTF.

This clone was found once. The chain joins TRBV6-5 to TRBJ1-2, with TRBD1 identical over 7 bases. The CDR3 runs 14 residues. Losses at the gene ends were 6 bases for V and 8 bases for J; bases not matched to a gene: 12. Germline lookup yields CDR1 MNHEY and CDR2 SVGAGI. CDR3 in DNA: TGTGCCAGCAGCGATAATTCAGGGGGGCGAGGCTACACCTTC. Its protein product is CASSDNSGGRGYTF.

CDR3 sequence: CASSVTGDQPQHF. DNA of the CDR3: TGTGCCAGCAGCGTGACAGGGGATCAGCCCCAGCATTTT. This chain uses TRBV4-2 with TRBJ1-5; 8 positions agree with TRBD1. With V trimmed by 5 bases and J by 5 bases, 2 bases remained unmatched. The CDR3 sequence is 13 residues long. The germline V gene encodes CDR1 LGHNA and CDR2 YNFKEQ.

The chain carries TRBV19 and TRBJ1-2, with D tentatively TRBD1 (6 bases). Germline CDR1 reads LNHDA; CDR2 reads SQIVND (reference sequence). V lost 7 bases and J 4 bases, leaving 10 bases between the germline ends. CDR3 length equals 12 residues. The CDR3 DNA reads TGTGCCAGTAAACAGGGCGGCTATGGCTACACCTTC. This encodes CASKQGGYGYTF.